The 16 T cell receptor beta chains listed next were all sequenced from one sample in a study of CD8 T cells in ankylosing spondylitis. TCRdb re-called the 5' RACE reads through MiXCR, storing one row per CDR3 protein. The data show a few hundred thousand distinct CDR3 sequences, with approximately 20% seen just once and 10% to 15% held by the top ten. Sequencing input: blood, either unsorted or a sorted T cell fraction (not recorded which). The receptors were sampled from a male donor with ankylosing spondylitis or in good health (not recorded which).

This clonotype was seen more than once but under ten times. The rearrangement joins TRBV15 to TRBJ2-7, with D perhaps given as TRBD1 or TRBD2 (5 bases each). The V and J ends lost 0 bases and 6 bases respectively, with 9 bases between them. CDR3 length equals 13 residues. Germline loops: CDR1 LNHNV, CDR2 YYDKDF (reference sequence). CDR3 residues: CATSRDDGTEQYF. The CDR3 DNA is TGTGCCACCAGCAGAGATGACGGGACCGAGCAGTACTTC.

Only a few counts were recorded for this clonotype. J is TRBJ2-3 and V is TRBV7-2; D gene ambiguous. Germline V gene data show CDR1 as SGHTA and CDR2 as FQGNSA. The CDR3 spans 13 residues. Trimming cost V 7 bases and J 5 bases, with 13 bases left between them. CDR3 protein: CASIPLLRDTQYF. In nucleotides, the CDR3 is TGTGCCAGCATCCCCCTCTTGAGAGATACGCAGTATTTT.

This clonotype was picked up a small number of times. The chain joins TRBV6-5 to TRBJ2-1; D may be TRBD2 (5 bases). V dropped 3 bases and J dropped 3 bases, with 9 bases sitting between them. Germline values: CDR1 MNHEY, CDR2 SVGAGI. The CDR3 spans 14 residues. DNA of the CDR3: TGTGCCAGCAGTTATCGGGGAAACTACAATGAGCAGTTCTTC. Translating gives CASSYRGNYNEQFF.

This chain connects TRBV15 to TRBJ2-7; TRBD1 matches at 8 bases. Germline-derived CDR1 and CDR2 are LNHNV and YYDKDF (reference sequence). Unmatched junction bases numbered 5, after V lost 4 bases and J lost 0 bases. This CDR3 is built from 15 residues. CDR3 amino acids: CATSKTGASSYEQYF. CDR3 nucleotide sequence: TGTGCCACCAGCAAGACAGGGGCGAGCTCCTACGAGCAGTACTTC. Variable domain in full (rest from reference TRBV15 and TRBJ2-7): DAMVIQNPRYQVTQFGKPVTLSCSQTLNHNVMYWYQQKSSQAPKLLFHYYDKDFNNEADTPDNFQSRRPNTSFCFLDIRSPGLGDTAMYLCATSKTGASSYEQYFGPGTRLTVT.

In its sample, this clonotype was seen a few times. This sequence joins TRBV28 and TRBJ2-5; 9 nucleotides match TRBD1. Per germline, CDR1 MDHEN and CDR2 SYDVKM. J gave up 0 bases and V 3 bases, and 5 bases lay outside the gene matches. The CDR3 length is 16 residues. In nucleotides, the CDR3 is TGTGCCAGCAGTTTGCCCGACAGGGGGTACCAAGAGACCCAGTACTTC. Amino acid sequence: CASSLPDRGYQETQYF.

V gene TRBV9 combines with J gene TRBJ2-1; 7 positions agree with TRBD2. Per the germline V gene, CDR1 is SGDLS and CDR2 is YYNGEE. This CDR3 contains 16 residues. Losses at the gene ends were 0 bases for V and 6 bases for J; bases not matched to a gene: 9. The CDR3, as DNA: TGTGCCAGCAGCGTAGCTCTGGGGACGGGGGGCAATGAGCAGTTCTTC. It translates to CASSVALGTGGNEQFF.

Only a few counts were recorded for this clonotype. The chain uses TRBV7-6 and TRBJ2-7; no reliable D call. V gave up 1 base and J gave up 2 bases, with 6 bases separating them. Germline CDR1 reads SGHVS; CDR2 reads FNYEAQ. The CDR3 is 13 amino acids. The DNA for the CDR3 is TGTGCCAGCAGCTTAGTCGATACCTACGAGCAGTACTTC. It is translated as CASSLVDTYEQYF. The variable domain in full, completed from reference TRBV7-6 and TRBJ2-7, reads GAGVSQSPRYKVTKRGQDVALRCDPISGHVSLYWYRQALGQGPEFLTYFNYEAQQDKSGLPNDRFSAERPEGSISTLTIQRTEQRDSAMYRCASSLVDTYEQYFGPGTRLTVT.

J is TRBJ2-1 and V is TRBV5-1; D is unresolved. CDR1 is SGHRS, CDR2 YFSETQ, per germline. V lost 4 bases to trimming and J lost 4 bases, with 9 bases between them. This CDR3 contains 13 residues. CDR3 DNA sequence: TGCGCCAGCAGCCCCCCCGTATACAATGAGCAGTTCTTC. Protein: CASSPPVYNEQFF.

This clonotype was detected a few times. The chain links TRBV7-8 to TRBJ2-1; perhaps TRBD2 as D (6 bases). The germline V gene encodes CDR1 SGHVS and CDR2 FQNEAQ. V lost 5 bases and J lost 6, with 17 bases in between. This CDR3 has 15 residues. As DNA, the CDR3 is TGTGCCAGCAGCCGGGACTTCTTGGGGGGCAATGAGCAGTTCTTC. As protein: CASSRDFLGGNEQFF.

The chain employs TRBV10-3 and TRBJ2-2, with TRBD1 matching 8 bases. Germline V CDR1 and CDR2: ENHRY, SYGVKD. V trimming: 0 bases; J trimming: 5 bases; junction bases outside the gene matches: 2. CDR3 size: 15 residues. The DNA of the CDR3 is TGTGCCATCAGTGAGTCGGGACAGGATACCGGGGAGCTGTTTTTT. Encoded protein: CAISESGQDTGELFF.

This clonotype has just a few counts. The V gene is TRBV5-5, the J gene TRBJ2-2; a weak D match, TRBD1 (6 bases). Germline-derived CDR1 and CDR2 are SGHKS and YYEKEE (reference sequence). The germline V and J ends were trimmed by 5 bases and 3 bases, with 14 bases remaining between them. There are 15 residues in the CDR3. CDR3 in amino acids: CASRPGAGHTGELFF. The CDR3 DNA is TGTGCCAGCAGACCAGGGGCCGGTCACACCGGGGAGCTGTTTTTT. Full variable domain (missing parts from reference TRBV5-5 and TRBJ2-2): DAGVTQSPTHLIKTRGQQVTLRCSPISGHKSVSWYQQVLGQGPQFIFQYYEKEERGRGNFPDRFSARQFPNYSSELNVNALLLGDSALYLCASRPGAGHTGELFFGEGSRLTVL.

The V and J genes are TRBV20-1 and TRBJ2-1; the match to TRBD1 covers 9 bases. The CDR3 consists of 18 residues. V lost 0 bases to trimming and J lost 1 base; unmatched junction nucleotides: 10. CDR1 DFQATT and CDR2 SNEGSKA come from the germline V gene (reference sequence). CDR3 amino acids: CSARETGGAVLSYNEQFF. DNA of the CDR3: TGCAGTGCTAGAGAAACAGGGGGCGCGGTTCTGTCCTACAATGAGCAGTTCTTC.

This clonotype appeared a few times. V and J are TRBV5-1 and TRBJ2-3, with a possible D match to TRBD1 (6 bases). CDR3 length equals 16 residues. Germline CDR1 SGHRS, CDR2 YFSETQ. V gave up 3 bases and J gave up 3 bases, with 17 bases separating them. The CDR3 loop reads CASSSTKGHDTDTQYF. In DNA form, the CDR3 reads TGCGCCAGCAGCTCCACCAAGGGACACGATACAGATACGCAGTATTTT.

This clonotype was seen a handful of times. The chain is built from TRBV29-1 and TRBJ2-1; TRBD2 agrees at 7 bases. CDR1 and CDR2 (germline): SQVTM, ANQGSEA. The CDR3 consists of 15 residues. The V gene end was trimmed by 4 bases and the J gene end by 2 bases; junction bases not matched to a gene: 8. The CDR3 protein is CSVVWGGKPYNEQFF. The CDR3 region has the DNA TGCAGCGTTGTGTGGGGGGGGAAACCCTACAATGAGCAGTTCTTC.

The chain is built from TRBV11-2 and TRBJ2-2, with 8 bases identical to TRBD1. CDR3 length: 15 amino acids. V lost 5 bases, J lost 6 bases, and 8 bases stayed unmatched. Germline CDR1 is SGHAT and CDR2 is FQNNGV. Here the CDR3 DNA reads TGTGCCAGCAGCCCAAGGGGACAGGCCCCCGGGGAGCTGTTTTTT. Its translation: CASSPRGQAPGELFF.

This clonotype was recorded a few times. This chain joins TRBV29-1 and TRBJ2-2; D unresolved. Trimming removed 4 bases at V and 1 base at J, with 4 bases between. CDR1 and CDR2 (germline): SQVTM, ANQGSEA. This CDR3 has 12 residues. This CDR3 is CSVVENTGELFF. The CDR3 DNA reads TGCAGCGTTGTGGAGAACACCGGGGAGCTGTTTTTT.